The clone carrying this T cell receptor (beta chain) was picked up a small number of times. What it binds is not known. These data originate in a study of beta chain features in type 1 diabetes. At the level of the study: The patients were much like the healthy donors in age, gender and cell yields.

The junction had 2 bases not matched to a gene; V was cut back by 6 bases and J by 7 bases. This CDR3 is built from 13 residues. The germline V gene encodes CDR1 MDHEN and CDR2 SYDVKM. Since all of the isolated RNA was reverse transcribed, expressed TCRB transcripts were what got sequenced. Produced via immunoSEQ multiplex PCR; TCRdb's table is partial and in-frame only. The sample has more than 300,000 clones, 10% to 15% seen once. Study-wide findings and caveats: Sampled from patients, naive, central memory and Treg TCRB repertoires appeared more similar than those sampled from healthy donors. High-TCR-expressing cells could be over-represented by cDNA sequencing. A moderate, significant TCRB CDR3 shortening appeared in type 1 diabetes across four CD4+ subsets.

Specimen: naive CD4+ T cells from blood. The chain combines TRBV28 with TRBJ1-6, with 8 bases matching TRBD1. This TCR was sampled from a man aged 18-30 years in good health. The CDR3 sequence is CASRDRVNSPLHF. The CDR3, as DNA: TGTGCCAGCAGGGACAGGGTAAATTCACCCCTCCACTTT.